These 13 T cell receptor beta chains were sequenced from one sample in a study of T cell repertoires in cytomegalovirus infection. TCRdb ran MiXCR on the reads and lists one entry per CDR3 protein. The sample lists about 320,000 distinct CDR3 sequences, more than 8% seen once, with roughly 4.5% in the top ten. Sequencing was done on a sample of PBMCs. The receptors originated from a human donor in good health (CMV status not recorded). Some clones in this sample may be carry-over from other donors' samples.

This clonotype was seen repeatedly, ten times or more. The rearrangement uses TRBV7-2 and TRBJ2-1, with TRBD2 matching over 7 bases. Germline lookup yields CDR1 SGHTA and CDR2 FQGNSA. The CDR3 covers 15 residues. J gave up 10 bases and V 5 bases, and 14 bases lay outside the gene matches. The CDR3 nucleotides are TGTGCCAGCAGCCCCCGCCCCCTTCCTAGCGGCGAGCAGTTCTTC. It yields the protein CASSPRPLPSGEQFF.

This clonotype was seen ten or more times. V gene TRBV11-3 combines with J gene TRBJ2-5, with D possibly TRBD1 on 6 matching bases. V lost 2 bases to trimming and J lost 6 bases, with 10 bases between them. The V gene's germline CDR1 is SGHNT and CDR2 YENEEA. This CDR3 spans 13 amino acids. The CDR3 sequence is CASSLHRDKTQYF. CDR3 DNA: TGTGCCAGCAGCTTACACAGGGATAAGACCCAGTACTTC.

This clonotype was seen a handful of times. The chain combines TRBV20-1 with TRBJ2-2; TRBD2 aligns across 9 bases. J gave up 4 bases and V 3 bases, and 12 bases lay outside the gene matches. Looked up from germline, CDR1 is DFQATT and CDR2 is SNEGSKA (reference sequence). The CDR3 is 17 amino acids. The CDR3 sequence is CSASLRGGRVGTGELFF. CDR3 coding DNA: TGCAGTGCTAGTTTGCGGGGGGGCCGGGTGGGCACCGGGGAGCTGTTTTTT.

The chain joins TRBV13 to TRBJ1-2; 7 bases agree with TRBD1. V trimming: 5 bases; J trimming: 3 bases; junction bases outside the gene matches: 6. CDR1 and CDR2 from the germline V gene are PRHDT and FYEKMQ (reference sequence). CDR3 length: 14 amino acids. DNA for the CDR3: TGTGCCAGCAGCCGAGTTACAGGGGACTATGGCTACACCTTC. This sequence encodes CASSRVTGDYGYTF.

This rearrangement joins TRBV7-3 to TRBJ2-7; D tentatively reads TRBD1 or TRBD2 (5 bases each). Trimming took 5 bases from V and 0 from J, leaving 14 bases between them. The CDR3 runs to 15 residues. Germline assignment: CDR1 SGHTA and CDR2 FQGTGA. The CDR3 spells CASSLGAGSSYEQYF. The CDR3 region has the DNA TGTGCCAGCAGCCTAGGGGCAGGGAGCTCCTACGAGCAGTACTTC.

This clonotype has only a few counts. V usage is TRBV5-1 and J usage is TRBJ1-3, with unresolved D. Germline V gene data show CDR1 as SGHRS and CDR2 as YFSETQ. This CDR3 contains 19 residues. The germline V and J ends were trimmed by 1 base and 2 bases, with 22 bases remaining between them. The CDR3 is CASSLTPTSAPTAGNTIYF. The CDR3 DNA reads TGCGCCAGCAGCTTGACCCCTACCTCGGCGCCGACCGCTGGAAACACCATATATTTT.

The chain links TRBV2 to TRBJ2-5, with D hard to call. V lost 5 bases to trimming and J lost 0 bases, with 7 bases between them. The CDR3 length is 13 residues. Germline values: CDR1 SNHLY, CDR2 FYNNEI. The CDR3 loop reads CASSYRDQETQYF. In DNA form, the CDR3 reads TGTGCCAGCAGTTATAGGGACCAAGAGACCCAGTACTTC.

This clonotype showed up just a few times. The chain is built from TRBV5-4 and TRBJ2-2; 9 bases are a match to TRBD1. Germline-derived CDR1 and CDR2 are SGHNT and YYREEE (reference sequence). CDR3 length: 15 amino acids. J was trimmed by 6 bases and V by 5 bases; bases with no gene match: 8. The chain's CDR3 is CASRLQGALAGELFF. The CDR3 DNA is TGTGCCAGCAGGCTACAGGGGGCATTAGCCGGGGAGCTGTTTTTT.

The chain couples TRBV6-2 or TRBV6-3 to TRBJ2-7, with TRBD2 matching over 8 bases. Germline lookup yields CDR1 MNHEY and CDR2 SVGEGT. There are 15 residues in the CDR3. V gave up 5 bases and J gave up 2 bases; unmatched junction bases: 8. The CDR3 spells CASSQTGRGTYEQYF. CDR3 coding DNA: TGTGCCAGCAGTCAAACCGGGAGGGGGACCTACGAGCAGTACTTC.

This clonotype was observed many times. The gene calls are TRBV7-2 and TRBJ1-1; D remains ambiguous. V dropped 5 bases and J dropped 3 bases, with 16 bases sitting between them. Germline V gives CDR1 SGHTA, CDR2 FQGNSA. The CDR3 length is 15 residues. The CDR3 region has the DNA TGTGCCAGCAGCCGGGCGCAGTGGGTGTACACTGAAGCTTTCTTT. The encoded protein is CASSRAQWVYTEAFF. Using reference TRBV7-2 and TRBJ1-1 for the parts outside the CDR3, the full variable domain is GAGVSQSPSNKVTEKGKDVELRCDPISGHTALYWYRQSLGQGLEFLIYFQGNSAPDKSGLPSDRFSAERTGGSVSTLTIQRTQQEDSAVYLCASSRAQWVYTEAFFGQGTRLTVV.

This clonotype was found many times. The rearrangement uses TRBV11-1 and TRBJ2-1; TRBD1 aligns across 11 bases. The CDR3 has 15 residues. The germline CDR1 and CDR2 sequences are SGHAT and FQDESV (reference sequence). J was trimmed by 6 bases and V by 5 bases; bases with no gene match: 6. CDR3 amino acids: CASSPRDRGSNEQFF. The CDR3 DNA reads TGTGCCAGCAGCCCCCGGGACAGGGGGTCCAATGAGCAGTTCTTC.

This clonotype was counted many times. The gene calls are TRBV7-9 and TRBJ1-6; no clear D gene. This CDR3 region has 13 residues. Trimming shortened V by 5 bases and J by 6 bases, and 8 bases separated the two germline ends. Germline assignment: CDR1 SEHNR and CDR2 FQNEAQ (reference sequence). CDR3 sequence reads: CASSADRNSPLHF. The CDR3 nucleotides read TGTGCCAGCAGCGCTGACCGTAATTCACCCCTCCACTTT.

The gene calls are TRBV30 and TRBJ2-7; possibly TRBD1 for D (6 bases). Germline V gene sequence: CDR1 GTSNPN, CDR2 SVGIG (reference sequence). Trimming shortened V by 6 bases and J by 0 bases, and 12 bases separated the two germline ends. This CDR3 spans 13 amino acids. The CDR3 bases are TGTGCCTGCGGGACACGGAGCTCCTACGAGCAGTACTTC. Protein product: CACGTRSSYEQYF.